These 16 T cell receptor beta chains originate from one sample sequenced in a study of blood T cell repertoires in COVID-19. Only in-frame clones appear in the TCRdb table, and some are missing; sequencing was by immunoSEQ multiplex PCR. The sample holds 400,000 to 450,000 clones, about nine tenths seen once. The sequenced sample was peripheral blood. The receptor set was obtained from a woman in her forties or fifties with COVID-19, enrolled during active disease.

This clone was detected only a few times. This chain joins TRBV27 and TRBJ2-5; D is possibly TRBD1 (5 bases). This CDR3 region has 16 residues. Germline lookup yields CDR1 MNHEY and CDR2 SMNVEV (reference sequence). Trimming cost V 3 bases and J 4 bases, with 18 bases left between them. The CDR3 region is CASSFSLAQGGETQYF. The DNA of the CDR3 is TGTGCCAGCAGTTTTTCGCTCGCCCAGGGCGGAGAGACCCAGTACTTC.

This chain joins TRBV28 and TRBJ2-6; D is unclear. CDR1 is MDHEN and CDR2 is SYDVKM in the germline V gene. Trimming removed 3 bases from V and 0 bases from J, with 6 bases in between. CDR3 length: 15 amino acids. CDR3 coding DNA: TGTGCCAGCAGTTTCGTCGGCTCTGGGGCCAACGTCCTGACTTTC. This gives the protein CASSFVGSGANVLTF.

This chain links TRBV6-5 with TRBJ1-1; D uncertain. Trimming shortened V by 7 bases and J by 12 bases, and 15 bases separated the two germline ends. CDR3 length: 11 amino acids. CDR1 is MNHEY, CDR2 SVGAGI, per germline. The DNA for the CDR3 is TGTGCCAGCACTGGGAGACTTGGATCTTTCTTT. Protein sequence: CASTGRLGSFF.

The chain has TRBV11-2 and TRBJ2-7; TRBD2 agrees at 10 bases. V was pared by 4 bases and J by 2 bases, with 2 bases of the junction left unmatched. Per germline, CDR1 SGHAT and CDR2 FQNNGV. The CDR3 has 14 amino acids. CDR3: CASSSLAGTYEQYF. As DNA, the CDR3 is TGTGCCAGCAGCTCACTAGCGGGAACCTACGAGCAGTACTTC. Full variable domain (outside the CDR3, taken from reference TRBV11-2 and TRBJ2-7): EAGVAQSPRYKIIEKRQSVAFWCNPISGHATLYWYQQILGQGPKLLIQFQNNGVVDDSQLPKDRFSAERLKGVDSTLKIQPAKLEDSAVYLCASSSLAGTYEQYFGPGTRLTVT.

The chain uses TRBV19 and TRBJ2-7; 9 bases are a match to TRBD1. Per germline, CDR1 LNHDA and CDR2 SQIVND (reference sequence). The V and J ends lost 3 bases and 4 bases, in that order; junction bases with no gene match: 7. The CDR3 is 15 amino acids. CDR3 sequence: CASSIRSGQGYEQYF. The CDR3 DNA reads as TGTGCCAGTAGTATCCGATCGGGACAGGGATACGAGCAGTACTTC.

The CDR3 region has the DNA TGTGCCAGCAGGGGGAGAATAGGACAGCCCCAGCATTTT. It translates to CASRGRIGQPQHF. The V and J genes are TRBV2 and TRBJ1-5; D is unclear. This CDR3 contains 13 residues. V was shortened by 6 bases and J by 7 bases, with 13 bases between the two germline ends. Germline CDR1 SNHLY, CDR2 FYNNEI.

DNA for the CDR3: TGTGCCAGCAGCCAGGCACTAGCGGGGGGGACAGATACGCAGTATTTT. As protein: CASSQALAGGTDTQYF. The chain is built from TRBV3-1 (or the pseudogene TRBV3-2) and TRBJ2-3, with TRBD2 matching 13 bases. CDR1 is LGHDT, CDR2 YNNKEL, per germline (reference sequence). The trim removed 3 bases at V and 3 bases at J, leaving 3 bases unmatched. The CDR3 runs to 16 residues.

V gene TRBV6-5 combines with J gene TRBJ2-3, with 7 bases matching TRBD1. The CDR3 sequence is 15 residues long. The germline V gene encodes CDR1 MNHEY and CDR2 SVGAGI. V lost 6 bases and J lost 1; bases outside the gene matches: 7. CDR3 in DNA: TGTGCCAGCAGGAGCCGACAGGGCCGCACAGATACGCAGTATTTT. Translated: CASRSRQGRTDTQYF.

The CDR3 region is CARESGAVGYGYTF. The CDR3 nucleotides read TGTGCCAGAGAATCAGGGGCGGTGGGATATGGCTACACCTTC. The chain employs TRBV2 and TRBJ1-2; D might be TRBD1 (6 bases). The CDR3 covers 14 residues. Germline CDR1 is SNHLY and CDR2 is FYNNEI. V lost 9 bases, J lost 5 bases, and 19 bases lay in between.

The chain links TRBV28 to TRBJ2-3; possible D gene TRBD2, 7 bases. The V end lost 2 bases, the J end lost 5 bases, and 14 bases lay between the germline ends. Germline CDR1 MDHEN, CDR2 SYDVKM. The length of the CDR3 is 15 residues. This CDR3 is CASSLKGGLGDTQYF. The DNA for the CDR3 is TGTGCCAGCAGTTTAAAGGGGGGGCTTGGAGATACGCAGTATTTT.

The chain uses TRBV10-3 and TRBJ1-1; 7 nucleotides line up with TRBD1. CDR1 and CDR2 from the germline V gene are ENHRY and SYGVKD. The CDR3 loop spans 17 amino acids. V trimming: 0 bases; J trimming: 6 bases; junction bases outside the gene matches: 13. The CDR3 here is CAISESLRGRGEAEAFF. In DNA form, the CDR3 reads TGTGCCATCAGTGAGTCGTTAAGGGGCAGGGGGGAAGCTGAAGCTTTCTTT.

V gene TRBV5-6 combines with J gene TRBJ2-5; perhaps TRBD2 as D (6 bases). The CDR3 sequence is 16 residues long. V was cut by 3 bases and J by 2 bases, with 17 bases left in between. Germline CDR1 reads SGHDT; CDR2 reads YYEEEE. CDR3 sequence reads: CASSSHRLVGQETQYF. The CDR3 DNA sequence: TGTGCCAGCAGCTCGCACAGACTAGTAGGGCAAGAGACCCAGTACTTC.

The V gene is TRBV13, the J gene TRBJ2-1, with a tentative D call TRBD2 (6 bases). With 1 base removed from V and 1 base from J, the gap between germline ends came to 11 bases. The CDR3 covers 16 residues. Germline CDR1 is PRHDT and CDR2 is FYEKMQ (reference sequence). In DNA, the CDR3 is TGTGCCAGCAGCTTAGAGGCGGGGTGGTCCTACAATGAGCAGTTCTTC. Amino acids: CASSLEAGWSYNEQFF.

The chain uses TRBV6-1 and TRBJ2-1, with 9 bases fitting TRBD2. Germline-derived CDR1 and CDR2 are MNHNS and SASEGT. This CDR3 has 14 amino acids. The ends lost 2 bases at V and 8 bases at J; junction bases unmatched: 4. The CDR3 sequence: CASSERRGGDEQFF. CDR3 DNA: TGTGCCAGCAGTGAAAGGCGGGGGGGCGATGAGCAGTTCTTC.

This chain connects TRBV6-9 to TRBJ2-1, with TRBD1 identical over 8 bases. The ends lost 2 bases at V and 9 bases at J; junction bases unmatched: 9. Germline CDR1 reads MNHGY; CDR2 reads SVAAGI. The CDR3 covers 15 residues. CDR3 region: CASSYIARDRCEQFF. The CDR3 nucleotides are TGTGCCAGCAGTTATATAGCCCGGGACAGGTGTGAGCAGTTCTTC.

In this sample, this clone turned up once. This chain connects TRBV10-3 to TRBJ1-5, with TRBD1 matching 8 bases. With V trimmed by 6 bases and J by 3 bases, 4 bases remained unmatched. Germline CDR1 and CDR2: ENHRY and SYGVKD. The CDR3 has 14 amino acids. The CDR3 DNA is TGTGCCATCAGCGGACAGGGCATCAATCAGCCCCAGCATTTT. Protein sequence: CAISGQGINQPQHF.